A selection of T cell receptor beta chains follows, all from one sample in a study of somatic mutations in cytotoxic T cells in rheumatoid arthritis. Using immunoSEQ multiplex PCR, the repertoire was profiled, and TCRdb retains in-frame clones only, with some absent. The sample has about 19,000 clones; approximately 81% are singletons. Sequenced material: CD8+ T cells sorted from blood. The receptor source for this set is a woman in her thirties or forties with rheumatoid arthritis. CDR3s include the opening cysteine and the closing phenylalanine or tryptophan. The order of the fields is V gene, D gene, clone size, J gene, CDR3 protein, CDR3 DNA. A D gene is named only where the DNA matches it firmly. Clone sizes are given selectively: once, few, many, or a class where the clone is expanded.

>TRBV19|NA|NA|TRBJ1-2
CASSMSLNYGYTF
TGTGCCAGTAGTATGAGCCTCAACTATGGCTACACCTTC
>TRBV19|TRBD1|once|TRBJ2-1
CASSLIGQGYNEQFF
TGTGCCAGTAGCTTGATCGGACAGGGCTACAATGAGCAGTTCTTC
>TRBV18|TRBD1|NA|TRBJ2-7
CASSPTTGTSYEQYF
TGTGCCAGCTCACCAACGACAGGGACGTCCTACGAGCAGTACTTC
>TRBV11-2|NA|NA|TRBJ1-2
CASTGLQGERGYTF
TGTGCCAGCACGGGTCTCCAGGGTGAGCGTGGCTACACCTTC
>TRBV30|NA|NA|TRBJ2-7
CAWSTSLEQYF
TGTGCCTGGAGTACGAGCCTGGAGCAGTACTTC
>TRBV9|NA|NA|TRBJ2-7
CASSSTGYEQYF
TGTGCCAGCAGCTCAACAGGGTACGAGCAGTACTTC
>TRBV10-3|NA|NA|TRBJ2-1
CAISELGSSYNEQFF
TGTGCCATCAGTGAGTTGGGGAGCTCCTACAATGAGCAGTTCTTC
>TRBV7-9|NA|NA|TRBJ2-3
CASSEAAGWSTDTQYF
TGTGCCAGCAGCGAAGCTGCGGGGTGGAGCACAGATACGCAGTATTTT
>TRBV7-8|NA|few|TRBJ1-1
CASSLGQGTEAFF
TGTGCCAGCAGCTTAGGTCAGGGCACTGAAGCTTTCTTT
>TRBV29-1|TRBD1|NA|TRBJ2-7
CSVESGTETYEQYF
TGCAGCGTTGAGTCCGGGACAGAAACCTACGAGCAGTACTTC
>TRBV7-8|TRBD1|NA|TRBJ1-2
CASSRQGNYGYTF
TGTGCCAGCAGCCGACAGGGGAACTATGGCTACACCTTC
>TRBV10-3|TRBD1|NA|TRBJ1-1
CAISNRDRDSEAFF
TGTGCCATCAGTAACCGGGACAGGGACTCTGAAGCTTTCTTT
>TRBV12-5|NA|NA|TRBJ2-4
CASGLYQAYIQYF
TGTGCTAGTGGTTTGTACCAGGCGTACATTCAGTACTTC
>TRBV27|NA|once|TRBJ1-1
CASSLTLGGTEAFF
TGTGCCAGCAGTTTAACTTTGGGAGGCACTGAAGCTTTCTTT
>TRBV6-6|NA|NA|TRBJ1-1
CASSLVNTEAFF
TGTGCCAGCAGTTTAGTAAACACTGAAGCTTTCTTT
>TRBV5-4|NA|NA|TRBJ2-2
CASSFGQGNTGELFF
TGTGCCAGCAGCTTCGGGCAGGGGAACACCGGGGAGCTGTTTTTT
>TRBV9|NA|NA|TRBJ2-1
CASSVEGDQYNEQFF
TGTGCCAGCAGCGTAGAGGGAGACCAATACAATGAGCAGTTCTTC
>TRBV4-1|TRBD2|NA|TRBJ2-2
CASSQERGGTGELFF
TGCGCCAGCAGCCAAGAACGGGGAGGGACCGGGGAGCTGTTTTTT
>TRBV7-6|NA|NA|TRBJ1-2
CASSSVHSGGGLYGYTF
TGTGCCAGCAGCTCGGTACATAGCGGGGGGGGACTCTATGGCTACACCTTC
>TRBV4-1|TRBD1|NA|TRBJ1-1
CASSQGDRATEAFF
TGCGCCAGCAGCCAAGGAGACAGGGCGACTGAAGCTTTCTTT
>TRBV6-1|NA|NA|TRBJ2-7
CASSERSSYEQYF
TGTGCCAGCAGTGAACGCAGCTCCTACGAGCAGTACTTC
>TRBV5-1|TRBD1|NA|TRBJ2-7
CASSLGQGAYEQYF
TGCGCCAGCAGCTTGGGACAGGGCGCCTACGAGCAGTACTTC
>TRBV11-2|NA|NA|TRBJ1-2
CASSPRRGDGYTF
TGTGCCAGCAGCCCCCGGCGGGGGGATGGCTACACCTTC
>TRBV6-5|TRBD2|NA|TRBJ2-5
CASSLAGNQETQYF
TGTGCCAGCAGTTTAGCGGGCAACCAAGAGACCCAGTACTTC
>TRBV5-4|NA|NA|TRBJ1-6
CASSFGGTLHF
TGTGCCAGCAGCTTTGGGGGGACCCTCCACTTT
>TRBV28|TRBD1|NA|TRBJ2-3
CASRITTGIDTQYF
TGTGCCAGCAGGATCACGACAGGGATAGATACGCAGTATTTT
>TRBV29-1|TRBD1|NA|TRBJ1-2
CSVEPGTETSIWGGYTF
TGCAGCGTCGAACCGGGGACAGAGACGTCCATTTGGGGTGGCTACACCTTC
>TRBV30|TRBD2|NA|TRBJ2-2
CAWISGGNTGELFF
TGTGCCTGGATCTCGGGGGGGAACACCGGGGAGCTGTTTTTT
>TRBV5-1|TRBD2|NA|TRBJ2-2
CASSGLAGFGGELFF
TGCGCCAGCAGCGGGCTAGCGGGCTTTGGCGGGGAGCTGTTTTTT
>TRBV10-2|TRBD2|NA|TRBJ2-7
CASSGASGRYYEQYF
TGCGCCAGCAGTGGGGCTAGCGGGAGATACTACGAGCAGTACTTC
>TRBV5-1|NA|NA|TRBJ1-1
CASSLQGTEAFF
TGCGCCAGCAGCTTACAGGGAACTGAAGCTTTCTTT
>TRBV29-1|NA|NA|TRBJ2-5
CSVEDTPRTGQETQYF
TGCAGCGTTGAAGATACACCTCGGACTGGTCAAGAGACCCAGTACTTC
>TRBV15|TRBD1|NA|TRBJ1-2
CATSRPYTGQGAGYTF
TGTGCCACCAGCAGGCCCTACACCGGACAGGGGGCAGGCTACACCTTC
>TRBV4-2|TRBD2|NA|TRBJ2-3
CASSQGVGLGTSTQYF
TGTGCCAGCAGCCAAGGGGTTGGACTAGGAACTAGCACGCAGTATTTT
>TRBV9|TRBD1|NA|TRBJ1-4
CASSVGQGANEKLFF
TGTGCCAGCAGCGTAGGACAGGGGGCTAATGAAAAACTGTTTTTT
>TRBV16|NA|NA|TRBJ2-1
CASSPVVDDNEQFF
TGTGCCAGCAGCCCGGTAGTCGATGATAATGAGCAGTTCTTC
>TRBV11-2|TRBD2|once|TRBJ2-2
CASSLGRGIATGELFF
TGTGCCAGCAGCTTAGGGCGGGGGATTGCCACCGGGGAGCTGTTTTTT
>TRBV2|NA|few|TRBJ2-5
CASGSEIRPQGPVGETQYF
TGTGCCAGCGGATCTGAGATTCGTCCACAGGGCCCGGTTGGGGAGACCCAGTACTTC
>TRBV5-6|NA|NA|TRBJ2-7
CASSLDSSAYEQYF
TGTGCCAGCAGCCTGGACAGCTCAGCCTACGAGCAGTACTTC
>TRBV15|NA|NA|TRBJ2-3
CATSRGGADTQYF
TGTGCCACCAGCAGGGGTGGAGCAGATACGCAGTATTTT
>TRBV27|NA|NA|TRBJ2-1
CASSSAQAGRDEQFF
TGTGCCAGCAGCTCCGCACAGGCGGGAAGGGATGAGCAGTTCTTC
>TRBV5-1|TRBD1|NA|TRBJ2-5
CASATGTAGETQYF
TGCGCCAGCGCAACCGGGACAGCCGGAGAGACCCAGTACTTC
>TRBV14|TRBD2|NA|TRBJ2-7
CASSLGLASEQYF
TGTGCCAGCAGCCTCGGACTAGCGAGCGAGCAGTACTTC
>TRBV5-6|TRBD2|NA|TRBJ2-2
CASSLPSGVIGELFF
TGTGCCAGCAGCTTGCCTAGCGGGGTAATCGGGGAGCTGTTTTTT
>TRBV9|TRBD2|NA|TRBJ2-1
CASSVEWPSGINEQFF
TGTGCCAGCAGCGTAGAGTGGCCTAGCGGGATTAATGAGCAGTTCTTC
>TRBV5-1|NA|NA|TRBJ2-1
CASSLEGGSYNEQFF
TGCGCCAGCAGCTTGGAAGGGGGCTCCTACAATGAGCAGTTCTTC
>TRBV7-9|TRBD2|NA|TRBJ2-7
CASSFAPSGGLYEQYF
TGTGCCAGCAGCTTCGCCCCTAGCGGGGGGCTCTACGAGCAGTACTTC
>TRBV13|TRBD1|NA|TRBJ2-6
CASTLRVGTAGANVLTF
TGTGCCAGCACCTTACGGGTGGGGACAGCTGGGGCCAACGTCCTGACTTTC
>TRBV2|NA|NA|TRBJ2-1
CASSDPRGPSSYNEQFF
TGTGCCAGCAGTGATCCAAGGGGTCCTAGCTCCTACAATGAGCAGTTCTTC
>TRBV27|TRBD1|NA|TRBJ1-5
CASSPDTGDQPQHF
TGTGCCAGCAGCCCGGATACAGGGGATCAGCCCCAGCATTTT
>TRBV5-6|TRBD2|NA|TRBJ2-7
CASSPVAGASYEQYF
TGTGCCAGCAGCCCGGTAGCGGGGGCATCCTACGAGCAGTACTTC
>TRBV5-1|TRBD1|once|TRBJ1-6
CASSQDRVDSPLHF
TGCGCCAGCAGCCAGGACAGGGTGGATTCACCCCTCCACTTT
>TRBV30|NA|few|TRBJ1-5
CAWSPGAISNQPQHF
TGTGCCTGGAGCCCTGGGGCAATTAGCAATCAGCCCCAGCATTTT
>TRBV9|NA|NA|TRBJ1-1
CASSVGANTEAFF
TGTGCCAGCAGCGTAGGGGCGAACACTGAAGCTTTCTTT
>TRBV11-2|TRBD2|NA|TRBJ2-7
CASSFGLAYEQYF
TGTGCCAGCAGCTTTGGACTAGCCTACGAGCAGTACTTC